Listed below are T cell receptor beta chains from one sample, sequenced in a study of T cell clonotyping in hematopoietic cell transplantation. Sequencing was performed with immunoSEQ multiplex PCR; in TCRdb, only in-frame clones are kept and a portion is missing. The repertoire holds over 45,000 clones, with 86% as singletons. The sample was peripheral blood mononuclear cells, taken before stem cell transplant. Every receptor here comes from a man aged 55 to 70 with biphenotypic leukemia. Some clones in this sample may be carry-over from other donors' samples. Both conserved end residues are part of each CDR3. Fields, in order: D gene, J gene, V gene, clone size, CDR3 DNA, CDR3 protein. The D gene is left open where the match is weak. Clone size is stated in some rows and not others, as once, few, many or a class when expanded.

>-|TRBJ2-7|TRBV28|-
TGTGCCAGCAGTTTATTTCCGGGTACCCCTAGAGAGCAGTACTTC
CASSLFPGTPREQYF
>-|TRBJ1-5|TRBV19|-
TGTGCCAGTACCCCAGGACAGCCCAATCAGCCCCAGCATTTT
CASTPGQPNQPQHF
>-|TRBJ2-5|TRBV7-7|-
TGTGCTAGCAGCTTCCGGCCCAGCGGGGAGACCCAGTACTTC
CASSFRPSGETQYF
>TRBD2|TRBJ2-7|TRBV19|-
TGTGCCAGTAGCCCCGCGGGAGGGGGCTACGAGCAGTACTTC
CASSPAGGGYEQYF
>-|TRBJ1-4|TRBV4-2|once
TGTGCCAGCAGCCGGGGCCTCCTCACGGGACAAGTGAATGAAAAACTGTTTTTT
CASSRGLLTGQVNEKLFF
>TRBD2|TRBJ2-7|TRBV27|-
TGTGCCAGCAGCCAGGGGACCACGGGACTAGCGGGAGGTTACGAGCAGTACTTC
CASSQGTTGLAGGYEQYF
>-|TRBJ1-1|TRBV5-1|once
TGCGCCAGCAGCTTGGTGTCTTTAAACACTGAAGCTTTCTTT
CASSLVSLNTEAFF
>TRBD2|TRBJ2-7|TRBV7-2|few
TGTGCCAGCAGCGCCAGCGGGAGTAGGGAGCAGTACTTC
CASSASGSREQYF
>-|TRBJ2-2|TRBV9|-
TGTGCCAGCAGCGTAGGGACCAAGAACACCGGGGAGCTGTTTTTT
CASSVGTKNTGELFF
>-|TRBJ2-2|TRBV6-1|-
TGTGCCAGCAGTGGGGGACATATCGCGAACACCGGGGAGCTGTTTTTT
CASSGGHIANTGELFF
>TRBD1|TRBJ1-5|TRBV13|-
TGTGCCAGCAGCTTAGCCGGGACAGGGACCCAGCATTTT
CASSLAGTGTQHF
>TRBD2|TRBJ2-5|TRBV2|-
TGTGCCAGCGTCGCTAGCGGGGGAGGTTGGCAGACCCAGTACTTC
CASVASGGGWQTQYF
>-|TRBJ2-1|TRBV29-1|once
TGCAGCGTTGTATTAGCTTCAAGTGCGGTTGAGCAGTTCTTC
CSVVLASSAVEQFF
>-|TRBJ1-1|TRBV11-2|-
TGTGCCAGCAGCTCACGGAACACTGAAGCTTTCTTT
CASSSRNTEAFF
>-|TRBJ2-1|TRBV6-1|-
TGTGCCAGCAGGGGGTCGGACAATGAGCAGTTCTTC
CASRGSDNEQFF
>TRBD1|TRBJ2-4|TRBV4-1|once
TGCGCCAGCAGCCAACGGGACAGGTACATTCAGTACTTC
CASSQRDRYIQYF
>-|TRBJ2-5|TRBV5-1|-
TGCGCCAGCAGCCCCCGACAGATACAAGAGACCCAGTACTTC
CASSPRQIQETQYF
>TRBD1|TRBJ1-1|TRBV19|-
TGTGCCAGTAGTTCAGCAGGGGGCCTTCGGGCTTTCTTT
CASSSAGGLRAFF
>TRBD1|TRBJ1-2|TRBV25-1|-
TGTGCCAGCAGTGAATATTACGTGTCGAGGGGACAGTCCTATGGCTACACCTTC
CASSEYYVSRGQSYGYTF
>TRBD2|TRBJ2-7|TRBV4-1|few
TGCGCCAGCAGCCAAAACCTCGGGTTTCGGGGGGTGACCTACGAGCAGTACTTC
CASSQNLGFRGVTYEQYF
>-|TRBJ1-5|TRBV5-1|-
TGCGCCAGCAGCTTGAATCCGGGGCGTGATCAGCCCCAGCATTTT
CASSLNPGRDQPQHF
>-|TRBJ2-7|TRBV30|-
TGTGCCTGGAGCAGGCAGATTTACGAGCAGTACTTC
CAWSRQIYEQYF
>-|TRBJ1-1|TRBV9|-
TGTGCCAGCAGCCCGACAGTGAACACTGAAGCTTTCTTT
CASSPTVNTEAFF